The rows below give T cell receptor beta chains drawn from one sample of a study of cytomegalovirus exposure and HLA in healthy donors. TCRdb's copy holds only in-frame clones and misses some; the assay was immunoSEQ multiplex PCR. Found here are 98,000 or so clones, around 77% of them singletons; the top ten hold approximately 7.7%. The material sequenced was PBMCs. The source of these receptors is a female donor in good health and CMV-seronegative. Both conserved end residues are part of each CDR3. The D gene is left open where the match is weak. Some rows have no size entry. The others give once, few or many, or a class for an expanded clone.

v_gene	j_gene	abundance	d_gene	CDR3nt	CDR3aa
TRBV27	TRBJ2-1	-	TRBD1	TGTGCCAGCAGCCTGGACAGGGTGAATGAGCAGTTCTTC	CASSLDRVNEQFF
TRBV7-3	TRBJ2-7	-	TRBD1	TGTGCCAGCAGCCCCGGGACAGGGGGATTCTACGAGCAGTACTTC	CASSPGTGGFYEQYF
TRBV10-2	TRBJ2-5	-	TRBD2	TGCGCCAGCAGGCGGGGGGCAAGGGAGACCCAGTACTTC	CASRRGARETQYF
TRBV2	TRBJ2-7	-	-	TGTGCCACCCGGAAGGCAGGGTACTACGAGCAGTACTTC	CATRKAGYYEQYF
TRBV11-2	TRBJ1-1	-	-	TGTGCCAGCAGCTCCCAGGCTAACACTGAAGCTTTCTTT	CASSSQANTEAFF
TRBV28	TRBJ2-1	few	TRBD1	TGTGCCAGCAGGCCCCCACGGCGGACAGGTCGGGATGAGCAGTTCTTC	CASRPPRRTGRDEQFF
TRBV6-6	TRBJ2-5	-	TRBD1	TGTGCCACCAATCTCCCGGGACAGGGGCTGGGAGAGACCCAGTACTTC	CATNLPGQGLGETQYF
TRBV19	TRBJ2-1	-	TRBD2	TGTGCCAGTAGTGCTAGGGGACTAGCGGGAGCTGAGCAGTTCTTC	CASSARGLAGAEQFF
TRBV7-9	TRBJ1-2	-	TRBD1	TGTTCCAGCAGCCTCCGACCCGGGACAGGGGGCGGTGGCTACACCTTC	CSSSLRPGTGGGGYTF
TRBV9	TRBJ1-2	-	-	TGTGCCAGCAGCGGGACAGCTAGTGGCCCCTATGGCTACACCTTC	CASSGTASGPYGYTF
TRBV2	TRBJ1-6	once	TRBD1	TGTGCCAGCAGTGTGGGACAGGGAAGCTCACCCCTCCACTTT	CASSVGQGSSPLHF
TRBV7-3	TRBJ1-2	-	-	TGTGCCAGCAGCCCAGACAGGAACTATGGCTACACCTTC	CASSPDRNYGYTF
TRBV6-4	TRBJ2-5	few	TRBD2	TGTGCCAGCAGTGGCACTAGCGGGGTGGAGACCCAGTACTTC	CASSGTSGVETQYF
TRBV11-2	TRBJ1-3	-	-	TGTGCCAGCAGCTTAAACAGGGTTGGGTCTGGAAACACCATATATTTT	CASSLNRVGSGNTIYF
TRBV2	TRBJ2-1	-	TRBD1	TGTGCCAGCAGCCGGGACAGGGGTGTGGATGAGCAGTTCTTC	CASSRDRGVDEQFF
TRBV19	TRBJ1-1	-	-	TGTGCCAGTAGTATTAGCGACCTGAACACTGAAGCTTTCTTT	CASSISDLNTEAFF
TRBV9	TRBJ2-3	-	TRBD1	TGTGCCAGCAGCGTAGAGGGGGCGGCAGATACGCAGTATTTT	CASSVEGAADTQYF
TRBV14	TRBJ1-4	-	-	TGTGCCAGCTCGAGGGAGAATGAAAAACTGTTTTTT	CASSRENEKLFF
TRBV7-9	TRBJ2-4	-	TRBD2	TGTGCCAGCAGCTCCCCGGGACTAGCTAGCATCGGGTCCAAAAACATTCAGTACTTC	CASSSPGLASIGSKNIQYF
TRBV9	TRBJ2-7	-	TRBD2	TGTGCCAGCAGCGTAGGGGCTAGCGGGAGGGTTAGCTCCTACGAGCAGTACTTC	CASSVGASGRVSSYEQYF